A selection of T cell receptor beta chains follows, all from one sample in a study of CD8 T cells in ankylosing spondylitis. From the 5' RACE reads, TCRdb called clonotypes with MiXCR, one entry per CDR3 protein. The sample has 200,000 to 250,000 distinct CDR3 sequences; roughly a tenth are singletons. Sequenced input: blood, either unsorted or a sorted T cell fraction (not recorded which). These receptors came from a male donor with ankylosing spondylitis or in good health (not recorded which). Both conserved end residues are part of each CDR3.

>TRBV5-1|TRBJ2-3|16
CASSLRQGGGTDTQYF
>TRBV4-1|TRBJ1-1|14
CASSQGGVGTEAFF
>TRBV3-1|TRBJ2-6|16
CASSPYGTDGANVLTF
>TRBV7-2|TRBJ2-7|13
CASSPHQGSEQYF
>TRBV12-3/TRBV12-4|TRBJ2-5|14
CASSPPELGETQYF
>TRBV7-6|TRBJ2-5|13
CASSLGVLETQYF
>TRBV7-6|TRBJ2-2|17
CASSSGTGDVNTGELFF
>TRBV7-2|TRBJ2-1|15
CASSRGREGYNEQFF
>TRBV12-3/TRBV12-4|TRBJ2-7|16
CASSRRRSANSYEQYF
>TRBV7-6|TRBJ2-2|17
CASSLGAGLRGTGELFF
>TRBV7-9|TRBJ2-7|14
CASSLGRGVDEQYF
>TRBV6-2/TRBV6-3|TRBJ1-1|15
CASSRRQVLNTEAFF
>TRBV27|TRBJ2-6|14
CATLHLSGANVLTF
>TRBV4-2|TRBJ2-7|16
CASSQVGQGFPYEQYF
>TRBV4-1|TRBJ2-7|14
CASSQDEWNYEQYF
>TRBV29-1|TRBJ2-7|13
CSGRDSHSYEQYF
>TRBV10-3|TRBJ2-2|14
CAISESTNTGELFF
>TRBV15|TRBJ2-1|14
CATSSDTGWNEQFF
>TRBV7-2|TRBJ1-5|15
CASTPEAGGGQPQHF
>TRBV6-2/TRBV6-3|TRBJ2-4|15
CVSSYRPLAKNIQYF
>TRBV4-1|TRBJ1-2|14
CASSQVGTNYGYTF
>TRBV5-1|TRBJ1-1|16
CASSYRGVEEGTEAFF
>TRBV15|TRBJ2-7|14
CATSSSGRAYEQYF
>TRBV27|TRBJ2-3|17
CASSRSGGARVTDTQYF
>TRBV2|TRBJ2-1|14
CASSAGTSGNEQFF
>TRBV7-2|TRBJ1-2|16
CAGVTGDVSFGGGYTF
>TRBV14|TRBJ2-1|15
CASSQVTDLLNEQFF
>TRBV6-1|TRBJ1-6|15
CASGGRRSYNSPLHF
>TRBV5-1|TRBJ2-5|13
CASSLSGEETQYF
>TRBV7-2|TRBJ1-1|14
CASSLVIDGVKAFF
>TRBV7-8|TRBJ2-7|18
CASSLPLPGTGKNYEQYF
>TRBV6-1|TRBJ2-3|13
CASSVTSRDTQYF
>TRBV12-3/TRBV12-4|TRBJ2-1|14
CASRASGRYNEQFF
>TRBV28|TRBJ2-2|12
CASNSGTGELFF
>TRBV7-8|TRBJ2-7|13
CASSLVSSYEQYF
>TRBV5-1|TRBJ2-5|16
CASSLASRPIQETQYF
>TRBV25-1|TRBJ2-7|15
CASSVTSGAAYEQYF
>TRBV6-8|TRBJ1-1|13
CARSIQGGTEAFF
>TRBV12-3/TRBV12-4|TRBJ2-3|15
CASSLRADDLYTQYF
>TRBV12-3/TRBV12-4|TRBJ2-3|12
CASSPGQDTQYF
>TRBV30|TRBJ1-5|13
CAWSLGWNQPQHF